This TCR beta chain was observed in a study of T cells in Graves' hyperthyroidism and ophthalmopathy. Patients showing uncontrolled infection, other autoimmune disease, pregnancy or lactation were ineligible. Amplification of TCR beta CDR3 regions was performed using RNA transcripts as template. TCR CDR3 regions were first amplified by RT-PCR with HTBI primers. TCRdb analysed the multiplex PCR reads with MiXCR anew, one entry per CDR3 protein. The repertoire holds 300,000 to 450,000 distinct CDR3 sequences, with less than 15% as singletons. The CDR3 length is 17 residues. Per germline, CDR1 MGHRA and CDR2 YSYEKL. V gave up 0 bases and J gave up 8 bases; unmatched junction bases: 12. In this sample, this clonotype turned up many times.

The TCR comes from a woman in her late teens or twenties with Graves' hyperthyroidism. The specimen was blood. The gene calls are TRBV4-1 and TRBJ2-1; the match to TRBD1 covers 8 bases. The CDR3 here is CASSQEGTGEWVDEQFF. CDR3 coding DNA: TGCGCCAGCAGCCAAGAGGGGACAGGCGAATGGGTGGATGAGCAGTTCTTC.